This T cell receptor (beta chain) is from a study of radiotherapy plus CTLA-4 blockade in lung cancer. Across the whole study: Patients showed objective responses in 18% of cases, and disease control was achieved by under 35%.

J lost 8 bases, V lost 5 bases, and 6 bases had no gene match. CDR1 and CDR2 (germline): SEHNR, FQNEAQ (reference sequence). The CDR3 covers 13 residues. Method: immunoSEQ multiplex PCR; TCRdb's copy keeps in-frame clones and lacks some. The table has tens of thousands of clones, roughly 60% seen once. This clone qualifies as medium-sized. Its antigen is unidentified. Findings and caveats of the study: An expansion of tumor-derived TCR clones occurred in blood after radiotherapy plus ipilimumab.

The receptor was isolated from a human donor with non-small cell lung cancer who had a partial response to radiotherapy plus ipilimumab. The chain links TRBV7-9 to TRBJ1-2, with TRBD1 identical over 9 bases. This specimen was peripheral blood, taken from a patient treated with radiotherapy plus ipilimumab. This CDR3 is CASSQTGGIGYTF. CDR3 coding DNA: TGTGCCAGCAGCCAGACAGGGGGAATAGGCTACACCTTC.